This TCR beta chain was sequenced during a study of blood T cell repertoires in COVID-19 (dated by TCRdb to 2018 to 2021). Concerning the study at large: Samples covering the acute and convalescent phases of COVID-19 were provided by collaborators in the United States, Italy and Spain. The material from the prospective study consisted of cDNA or gDNA derived from T cells, B-cell-depleted T cells, or PBMCs. Subjects who had been exposed to COVID-19, were actively infected with it, or had recovered from it provided the deeply sampled blood TCRbeta repertoires that made up the dataset. A freely available public database, intended as a resource for researchers studying the immune response to SARS-CoV-2, is where the repertoires were released. The samples were drawn from the first 160 participants of the ongoing ImmuneRACE study and from about 1,200 subjects provided by 6 global collaborators. The sample metadata nearly always contained a de-identified subject ID, COVID-19 status, age in years and sex. Where available, HLA class I and class II types were obtained from metadata supplied by the sample provider rather than from assay-based typing. What the authors observed across the whole study: How much clinical and demographic metadata was included differed by source and by participant, and the metadata was provided uncurated.

Regarding this clone: Its antigen has not been determined. No much larger clonotype is one base removed from it; base qualities were not supplied.

TCRbeta CDR3 regions were amplified from genomic DNA by means of the immunoSEQ Assay, a bias-controlled multiplex PCR. In the source study's methods: The number of nucleated cells in each sample was estimated from the amplification of reference gene primers within the assay. Sequence reads were collapsed and filtered to measure the absolute abundance of every unique TCRbeta CDR3 rearrangement. For each sample, productive Simpson clonality was calculated by taking the square root of Simpson's diversity index across productive rearrangements. Not all clones reach the TCRdb copy of this immuneACCESS table, which keeps in-frame sequences only. Checked studies attribute under half of the gap to unresolved V genes and leave the rest unexplained. V, J and clone size were drawn from that table, and D and trimming were deduced from the DNA. The sample has approximately 170,000 clones on record, 90% of them singletons. The ten largest make up 15% to 20% of the sample.

Counted from cysteine to phenylalanine, this CDR3 has 14 amino acids. The CDR3 DNA has 42 bases and is translated from base 1. Unmatched junction bases come to 1, with V trimmed by 1 base and J by 1 base. The germline V gene supplies CDR1 SGHRS and CDR2 YFSETQ. Each collaborating institution followed its own protocols to collect whole blood in K2EDTA tubes. For TCRbeta analysis, collaborators shipped samples as frozen whole blood, isolated PBMCs, or DNA extracted from either of those sample types. The rearranged chain carries TRBV5-1 and TRBJ2-5; 7 nucleotides in the junction match TRBD1. The sequence came from a man in his 60s with active or convalescent COVID-19. What was sequenced was peripheral blood. CDR3 sequence: CASSLRDSQETQYF. Here is the DNA: TGCGCCAGCAGCTTGAGGGACAGCCAAGAGACCCAGTACTTC.